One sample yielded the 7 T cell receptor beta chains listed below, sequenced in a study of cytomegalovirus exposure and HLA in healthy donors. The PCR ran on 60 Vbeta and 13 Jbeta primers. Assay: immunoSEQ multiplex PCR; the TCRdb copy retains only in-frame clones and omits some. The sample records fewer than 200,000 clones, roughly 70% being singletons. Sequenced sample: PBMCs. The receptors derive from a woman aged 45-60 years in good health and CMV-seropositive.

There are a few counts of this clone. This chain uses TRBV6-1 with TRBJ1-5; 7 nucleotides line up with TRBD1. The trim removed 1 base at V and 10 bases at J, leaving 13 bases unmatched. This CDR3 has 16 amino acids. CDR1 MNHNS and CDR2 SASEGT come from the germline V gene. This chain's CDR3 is CASSEGVEGAPGPQHF. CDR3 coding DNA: TGTGCCAGCAGTGAAGGGGTCGAGGGGGCCCCAGGTCCCCAGCATTTT.

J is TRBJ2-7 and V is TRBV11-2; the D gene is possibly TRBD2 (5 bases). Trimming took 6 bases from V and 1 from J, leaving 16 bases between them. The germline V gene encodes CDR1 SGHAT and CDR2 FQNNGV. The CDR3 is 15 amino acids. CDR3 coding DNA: TGTGCCAGCAGACTAGGGCAGCAATTGTCCTACGAGCAGTACTTC. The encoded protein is CASRLGQQLSYEQYF.

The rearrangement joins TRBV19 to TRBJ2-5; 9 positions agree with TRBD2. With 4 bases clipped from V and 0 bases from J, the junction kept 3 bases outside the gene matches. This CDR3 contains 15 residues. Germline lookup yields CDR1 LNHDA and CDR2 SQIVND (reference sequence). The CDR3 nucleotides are TGTGCCAGTAGTAAGCGGGGGGAGTACCAAGAGACCCAGTACTTC. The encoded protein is CASSKRGEYQETQYF.

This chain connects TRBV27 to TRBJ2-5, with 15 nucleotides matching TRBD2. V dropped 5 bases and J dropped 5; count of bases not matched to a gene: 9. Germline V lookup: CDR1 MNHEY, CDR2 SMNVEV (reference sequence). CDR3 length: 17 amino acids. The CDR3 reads CASSPTDGTSGGETQYF. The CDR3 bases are TGTGCCAGCAGTCCGACGGACGGGACTAGCGGGGGGGAGACCCAGTACTTC.

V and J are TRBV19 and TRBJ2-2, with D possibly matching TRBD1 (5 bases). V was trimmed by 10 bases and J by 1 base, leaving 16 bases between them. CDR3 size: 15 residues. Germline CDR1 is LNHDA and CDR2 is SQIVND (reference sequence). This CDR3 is CATAARGQNTGELFF. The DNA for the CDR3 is TGTGCCACCGCGGCCCGAGGACAGAACACCGGGGAGCTGTTTTTT.

CDR3 amino acids: CASSSSRGETYNSPLHF. In nucleotides, the CDR3 is TGTGCCAGCAGCTCATCCAGGGGCGAAACCTATAATTCACCCCTCCACTTT. This chain links TRBV7-9 with TRBJ1-6, with D possibly TRBD1 on 6 matching bases. The ends were cut back, 4 bases at V and 2 bases at J, with 15 bases in the middle. CDR1 SEHNR and CDR2 FQNEAQ come from the germline V gene (reference sequence). The CDR3 has 17 amino acids.

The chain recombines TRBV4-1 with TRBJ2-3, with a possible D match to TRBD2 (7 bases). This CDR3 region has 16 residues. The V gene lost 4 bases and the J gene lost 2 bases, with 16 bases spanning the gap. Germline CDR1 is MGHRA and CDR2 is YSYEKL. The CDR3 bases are TGCGCCAGCAGCCTTCAAGGGGGGGTCCCCACAGATACGCAGTATTTT. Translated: CASSLQGGVPTDTQYF.